These 20 T cell receptor beta chains were all obtained from the same sample, sequenced in a study of blood T cell repertoires in COVID-19. TCRdb's copy holds only in-frame clones and misses some; the assay was immunoSEQ multiplex PCR. The data hold over 150,000 clones, with around 79% observed a single time. Sequenced: peripheral blood. Receptors originate from a woman aged 45-60 years with acute or convalescent COVID-19.

This clone was seen a few times. The chain links TRBV29-1 to TRBJ1-1; D remains ambiguous. CDR1 is SQVTM and CDR2 is ANQGSEA in the germline V gene. V lost 3 bases and J 1 base, leaving 9 bases between the germline ends. This CDR3 spans 13 amino acids. The CDR3 sequence is CSVDDRGNTEAFF. The CDR3 bases are TGCAGCGTTGATGATCGGGGGAACACTGAAGCTTTCTTT.

The chain carries TRBV5-4 and TRBJ2-2, with TRBD2 as a possible D gene (6 bases). Trimming left V 6 bases short and J 4 bases short, with 13 bases between. The CDR3 is made up of 14 amino acids. Germline CDR1 reads SGHNT; CDR2 reads YYREEE (reference sequence). The CDR3 coding sequence is TGTGCCAGCACCCACTCCGGGGGCACCGGGGAGCTGTTTTTT. It codes for CASTHSGGTGELFF.

This chain uses TRBV24-1 with TRBJ1-5; TRBD1 agrees at 11 bases. Germline V gene data show CDR1 as KGHDR and CDR2 as SFDVKD. V trimming: 2 bases; J trimming: 4 bases; junction bases outside the gene matches: 6. The CDR3 totals 17 residues. For the CDR3, the DNA is TGTGCCACCAGTGATTCTCCGGGACAGGGGGTTAATCAGCCCCAGCATTTT. Protein: CATSDSPGQGVNQPQHF.

This clone was detected only a few times. This chain connects TRBV19 to TRBJ1-2, with D possibly TRBD1 on 5 matching bases. CDR3 length equals 14 residues. In germline, CDR1 is LNHDA, CDR2 SQIVND (reference sequence). V dropped 3 bases and J dropped 6 bases, with 14 bases sitting between them. The CDR3: CASSMEGQTDGYTF. The CDR3 nucleotides read TGTGCCAGTAGTATGGAAGGCCAGACAGATGGCTACACCTTC.

V usage is TRBV24-1 and J usage is TRBJ2-1; a weak D match, TRBD1 (8 bases). The V gene lost 7 bases and the J gene lost 9 bases, with 18 bases spanning the gap. Germline CDR1 is KGHDR and CDR2 is SFDVKD. The CDR3 extends over 14 amino acids. CDR3 in amino acids: CATSDPDREGEQFF. The CDR3 DNA reads as TGTGCCACCAGCGATCCGGACAGGGAGGGTGAGCAGTTCTTC.

The chain recombines TRBV6-1 with TRBJ1-6; D unclear. Between the trimmed V and J ends, which lost 4 bases and 9 bases, there was a span of 16 bases. The germline CDR1 and CDR2 sequences are MNHNS and SASEGT. This CDR3 has 15 residues. DNA of the CDR3: TGTGCCAGCAGTGGGGAGTCAAGACATCGTTCACCCCTCCACTTT. Translation: CASSGESRHRSPLHF.

The V and J genes are TRBV5-6 and TRBJ2-3, with TRBD2 as a possible D gene (6 bases). V lost 2 bases, J lost 5 bases, and 15 bases lay in between. The CDR3 runs to 15 residues. Germline CDR1 reads SGHDT; CDR2 reads YYEEEE. The CDR3 DNA sequence: TGTGCCAGCAGCTTTGGACTACCGTCCGGAGATACGCAGTATTTT. It codes for CASSFGLPSGDTQYF.

V and J are TRBV30 and TRBJ1-4; 7 nucleotides agree with TRBD1. CDR1 is GTSNPN and CDR2 is SVGIG in the germline V gene (reference sequence). CDR3 length: 18 residues. J lost 0 bases, V lost 3 bases, and 13 bases had no gene match. The CDR3: CAWSQGTASLATNEKLFF. The CDR3 nucleotides read TGTGCCTGGAGCCAAGGGACAGCTTCTTTAGCAACTAATGAAAAACTGTTTTTT. The complete variable domain, with remaining parts taken from reference TRBV30 and TRBJ1-4, reads SQTIHQWPATLVQPVGSPLSLECTVEGTSNPNLYWYRQAAGRGLQLLFYSVGIGQISSEVPQNLSASRPQDRQFILSSKKLLLSDSGFYLCAWSQGTASLATNEKLFFGSGTQLSVL.

Here the CDR3 DNA reads TGTGCCAGTAGTAAATATGGGCAGGGCTCCAATCAGCCCCAGCATTTT. It encodes CASSKYGQGSNQPQHF. V and J are TRBV19 and TRBJ1-5; maybe TRBD1 (5 bases). The germline V gene encodes CDR1 LNHDA and CDR2 SQIVND (reference sequence). Trimming removed 4 bases at V and 3 bases at J, with 16 bases between. This CDR3 spans 16 amino acids.

The rearrangement uses TRBV7-8 and TRBJ2-5; D not resolved. The V and J ends lost 1 base and 7 bases respectively, with 10 bases between them. From germline, CDR1 is SGHVS and CDR2 FQNEAQ. This CDR3 is built from 13 residues. The CDR3 loop is CASSLDPGLTQYF. CDR3 nucleotides: TGTGCCAGCAGCTTAGACCCGGGTTTGACCCAGTACTTC.

V is TRBV15 and J is TRBJ2-7; D might be TRBD1 (5 bases). The CDR3 spans 16 residues. Trimming left V 0 bases short and J 4 bases short, with 16 bases between. Germline-derived CDR1 and CDR2 are LNHNV and YYDKDF (reference sequence). In DNA, the CDR3 is TGTGCCACCAGCAGAGATAGGACAAAAATTGGATACGAGCAGTACTTC. This sequence encodes CATSRDRTKIGYEQYF.

This chain links TRBV28 with TRBJ2-3; TRBD2 matches at 9 bases. CDR3 length: 16 amino acids. CDR1 and CDR2 (germline): MDHEN, SYDVKM. The J segment lost 3 bases and the V segment lost 6 bases, leaving 10 bases of the junction unmatched. In DNA form, the CDR3 reads TGTGCCAGCAGGCGACTAGCGGTCGTCGGGACAGATACGCAGTATTTT. This translates into CASRRLAVVGTDTQYF.

The chain carries TRBV6-2 or TRBV6-3 and TRBJ1-5; a weak D match, TRBD1 (5 bases). The CDR3 runs 16 residues. Between the trimmed V and J ends, which lost 2 bases and 6 bases, there was a span of 17 bases. CDR1 MNHEY and CDR2 SVGEGT come from the germline V gene. The CDR3 nucleotides read TGTGCCAGCAGTTACCCGGACATTAGGGCCACTCAGCCCCAGCATTTT. Translating gives CASSYPDIRATQPQHF.

V and J are TRBV19 and TRBJ2-2; TRBD2 agrees at 11 bases. CDR1 and CDR2 from the germline V gene are LNHDA and SQIVND (reference sequence). J lost 6 bases, V lost 5 bases, and 2 bases had no gene match. This CDR3 is 14 amino acids long. The CDR3 reads CASSRLAGSGELFF. The DNA of the CDR3 is TGTGCCAGTAGTCGACTAGCGGGGTCCGGGGAGCTGTTTTTT.

V and J are TRBV28 and TRBJ2-7; a possible D gene is TRBD2 (5 bases). Trimming took 10 bases from V and 7 from J, leaving 23 bases between them. CDR1 MDHEN and CDR2 SYDVKM come from the germline V gene. CDR3 size: 14 residues. CDR3 bases: TGTGCCACCAAATTCCAGGACTTTCTGAAAGAGCAGTACTTC. Its protein is CATKFQDFLKEQYF.

The chain couples TRBV19 to TRBJ2-2, with 10 nucleotides matching TRBD1. V gave up 7 bases and J gave up 7 bases; unmatched junction bases: 6. Germline-derived CDR1 and CDR2 are LNHDA and SQIVND (reference sequence). The CDR3 has 14 residues. The CDR3 loop is CASNPTGGIGELFF. DNA for the CDR3: TGTGCCAGTAATCCGACAGGGGGCATCGGGGAGCTGTTTTTT.

The genes are TRBV18 and TRBJ1-1; TRBD1 might be the D (5 bases). Trimming shortened V by 3 bases and J by 11 bases, and 13 bases separated the two germline ends. Germline-derived CDR1 and CDR2 are KGHSH and LQKENI. The CDR3 consists of 12 residues. DNA for the CDR3: TGTGCCAGCTCACCGCCCCTTGGGGGGGCTTTCTTT. Its translation is CASSPPLGGAFF. The full variable domain, completed using reference TRBV18 and TRBJ1-1, is NAGVMQNPRHLVRRRGQEARLRCSPMKGHSHVYWYRQLPEEGLKFMVYLQKENIIDESGMPKERFSAEFPKEGPSILRIQQVVRGDSAAYFCASSPPLGGAFFGQGTRLTVV.

The rearrangement joins TRBV7-9 to TRBJ1-4; the match to TRBD1 covers 9 bases. CDR3 length: 14 amino acids. J gave up 8 bases and V 3 bases, and 4 bases lay outside the gene matches. Per germline, CDR1 SEHNR and CDR2 FQNEAQ (reference sequence). The chain's CDR3 is CASSFRTGGEKLFF. The CDR3 DNA is TGTGCCAGCAGCTTTAGAACAGGGGGCGAAAAACTGTTTTTT.

This chain uses TRBV6-1 with TRBJ2-4; TRBD2 agrees at 7 bases. Germline V gives CDR1 MNHNS, CDR2 SASEGT. This CDR3 comprises 19 residues. The trim removed 2 bases at V and 0 bases at J, leaving 13 bases unmatched. The DNA of the CDR3 is TGTGCCAGCAGTGAAAGGTGGTATGGGGGGGATCTAGCCAAAAACATTCAGTACTTC. It translates to CASSERWYGGDLAKNIQYF.

J is TRBJ2-3 and V is TRBV9, with 12 bases lining up with TRBD2. J was trimmed by 4 bases and V by 0 bases; bases with no gene match: 3. Germline V gene sequence: CDR1 SGDLS, CDR2 YYNGEE. The CDR3 consists of 16 residues. Here the CDR3 DNA reads TGTGCCAGCAGCGTAGCTCTAGCGGGGGGGGCAGATACGCAGTATTTT. Translated, it gives CASSVALAGGADTQYF. Variable domain in full (rest from reference TRBV9 and TRBJ2-3): DSGVTQTPKHLITATGQRVTLRCSPRSGDLSVYWYQQSLDQGLQFLIQYYNGEERAKGNILERFSAQQFPDLHSELNLSSLELGDSALYFCASSVALAGGADTQYFGPGTRLTVL.